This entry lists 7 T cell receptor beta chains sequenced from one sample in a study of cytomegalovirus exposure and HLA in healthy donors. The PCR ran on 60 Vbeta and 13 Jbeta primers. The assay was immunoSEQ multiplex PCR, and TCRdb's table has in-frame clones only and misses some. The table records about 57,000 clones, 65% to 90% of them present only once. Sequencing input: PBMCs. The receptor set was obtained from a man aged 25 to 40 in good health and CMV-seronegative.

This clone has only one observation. CDR3 DNA sequence: TGTGCCAGCAGCCGGGTAGGGAACAGGGGCGAGCAGTACTTC. Protein: CASSRVGNRGEQYF. The chain joins TRBV11-2 to TRBJ2-7; 7 nucleotides match TRBD1. CDR3 length: 14 amino acids. Germline V gene sequence: CDR1 SGHAT, CDR2 FQNNGV. The V and J ends lost 5 bases and 6 bases, in that order; junction bases with no gene match: 10.

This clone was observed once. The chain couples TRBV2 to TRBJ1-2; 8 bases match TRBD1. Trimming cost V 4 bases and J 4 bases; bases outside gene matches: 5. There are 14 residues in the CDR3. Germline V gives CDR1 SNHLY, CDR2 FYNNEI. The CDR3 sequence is CASSVGQDLYGYTF. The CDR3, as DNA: TGTGCCAGCAGTGTGGGACAGGACCTCTATGGCTACACCTTC.

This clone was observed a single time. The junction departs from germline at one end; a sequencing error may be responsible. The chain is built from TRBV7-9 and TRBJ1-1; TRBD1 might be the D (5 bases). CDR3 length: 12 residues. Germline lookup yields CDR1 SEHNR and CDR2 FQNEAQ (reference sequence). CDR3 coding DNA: TGTTCCAGCAGCTTCGGGGGCACTGAAGCTTTCTTT. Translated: CSSSFGGTEAFF.

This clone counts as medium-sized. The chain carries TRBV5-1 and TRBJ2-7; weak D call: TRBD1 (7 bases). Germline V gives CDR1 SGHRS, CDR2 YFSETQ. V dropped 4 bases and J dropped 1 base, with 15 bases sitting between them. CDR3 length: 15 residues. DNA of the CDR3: TGCGCCAGCAGCCCGGGCGGGACAGAGTCCTACGAGCAGTACTTC. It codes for CASSPGGTESYEQYF.

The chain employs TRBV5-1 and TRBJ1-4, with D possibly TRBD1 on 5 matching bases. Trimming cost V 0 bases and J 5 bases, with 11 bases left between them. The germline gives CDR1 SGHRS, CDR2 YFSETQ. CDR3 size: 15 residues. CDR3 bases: TGCGCCAGCAGCTTGGGGGGGGACGGGAATGAAAAACTGTTTTTT. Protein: CASSLGGDGNEKLFF.

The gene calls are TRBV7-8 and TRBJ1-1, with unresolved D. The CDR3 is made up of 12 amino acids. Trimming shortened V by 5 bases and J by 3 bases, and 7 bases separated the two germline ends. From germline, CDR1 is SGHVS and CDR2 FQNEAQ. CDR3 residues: CASSPLYTEAFF. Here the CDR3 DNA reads TGTGCCAGCAGCCCCCTCTACACTGAAGCTTTCTTT.

The CDR3 is CASSPRRAGANVLTF. The CDR3 coding sequence is TGTGCCAGCAGCCCTCGGAGGGCTGGGGCCAACGTCCTGACTTTC. This chain joins TRBV7-6 and TRBJ2-6; TRBD2 is a possible D gene (6 bases). The CDR3 totals 15 residues. The germline V gene has CDR1 SGHVS and CDR2 FNYEAQ. Trimming took 5 bases from V and 2 from J, leaving 10 bases between them.